A selection of T cell receptor beta chains follows, all from one sample in a study of control samples from healthy donors and cancer patients. Sequencing was performed with immunoSEQ multiplex PCR; in TCRdb, only in-frame clones are kept and a portion is missing. Counted here are about 110,000 clones, around 89% occurring once; the ten biggest clones make up roughly 4%. The sequenced sample consisted of PBMCs. Receptors were obtained from a woman between 55 and 75 years old with lung cancer. The CDR3 runs from the conserved cysteine through the conserved F or W. A D gene is named only where the DNA matches it firmly. Clone size is given for some rows only: seen once, a few or many times, or a class if the clone is expanded.

d_call | j_call | clone_size | v_call | cdr3_aa | cdr3_nt
TRBD2 | TRBJ2-3 | once | TRBV4-1 | CASSQDLRIGSGGAPAQYF | TGCGCCAGCAGCCAAGATCTCCGCATAGGGAGCGGGGGGGCCCCTGCGCAGTATTTT
TRBD2 | TRBJ2-7 | . | TRBV9 | CASSVQSGGTYEQYF | TGTGCCAGCAGCGTACAGAGCGGGGGAACCTACGAGCAGTACTTC
TRBD1 | TRBJ1-6 | . | TRBV5-5 | CASSLGQGLPPLHF | TGTGCCAGCAGCCTAGGACAGGGACTTCCACCCCTCCACTTT
. | TRBJ2-1 | once | TRBV7-8 | CATFRDGPYNEQFF | TGTGCCACCTTCCGGGACGGCCCCTACAATGAGCAGTTCTTC
. | TRBJ1-1 | . | TRBV3-1/TRBV3-2 | CASSPLPGHTEAFF | TGTGCCAGCAGCCCCCTCCCGGGTCACACTGAAGCTTTCTTT
TRBD1 | TRBJ1-1 | . | TRBV5-5 | CASSPGTGESTEAFF | TGTGCCAGCAGCCCGGGGACAGGCGAGAGCACTGAAGCTTTCTTT
. | TRBJ1-3 | . | TRBV3-1/TRBV3-2 | CASSQVGGTGNTIYF | TGTGCCAGCAGCCAAGTGGGGGGGACTGGAAACACCATATATTTT
. | TRBJ2-7 | . | TRBV28 | CATQSRDGFAYEQYF | TGTGCCACCCAAAGCCGGGACGGATTCGCCTACGAGCAGTACTTC
TRBD1 | TRBJ1-2 | . | TRBV9 | CASSAGTGAAWGYTF | TGTGCCAGCAGCGCGGGGACAGGGGCGGCGTGGGGCTACACCTTC
TRBD1 | TRBJ2-5 | . | TRBV24-1 | CATSDSGTGEETQYF | TGTGCCACCAGTGATTCCGGGACAGGGGAAGAGACCCAGTACTTC
TRBD1 | TRBJ1-1 | . | TRBV19 | CASSMGQPEAFF | TGTGCCAGTAGTATGGGACAGCCTGAAGCTTTCTTT
TRBD2 | TRBJ2-5 | . | TRBV7-9 | CASGLAGGQETQYF | TGTGCCAGCGGACTAGCGGGAGGGCAAGAGACCCAGTACTTC
. | TRBJ2-6 | . | TRBV6-5 | CASSYGGSGANVLTF | TGTGCCAGCAGTTACGGAGGCTCTGGGGCCAACGTCCTGACTTTC
TRBD1 | TRBJ1-2 | . | TRBV3-1/TRBV3-2 | CASSRQGRTNYGYTF | TGTGCCAGCAGCCGACAGGGGCGGACTAACTATGGCTACACCTTC
TRBD2 | TRBJ2-1 | . | TRBV5-1 | CASSSRTGLANNEQFF | TGCGCCAGCAGCTCACGAACGGGACTAGCCAATAATGAGCAGTTCTTC
TRBD1 | TRBJ1-1 | . | TRBV6-5 | CASSDGTGGTEAFF | TGTGCCAGCAGCGACGGGACAGGGGGGACTGAAGCTTTCTTT